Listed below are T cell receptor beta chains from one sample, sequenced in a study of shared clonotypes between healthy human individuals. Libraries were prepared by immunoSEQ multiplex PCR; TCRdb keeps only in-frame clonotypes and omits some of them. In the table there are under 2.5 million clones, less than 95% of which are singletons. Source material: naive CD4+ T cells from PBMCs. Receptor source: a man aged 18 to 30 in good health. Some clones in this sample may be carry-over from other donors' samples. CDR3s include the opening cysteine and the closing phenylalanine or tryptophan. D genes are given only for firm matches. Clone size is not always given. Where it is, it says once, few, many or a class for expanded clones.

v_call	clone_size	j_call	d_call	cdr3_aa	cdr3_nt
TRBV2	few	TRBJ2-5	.	CASRGIPETQYF	TGTGCCAGCAGGGGGATTCCCGAAACCCAGTACTTC
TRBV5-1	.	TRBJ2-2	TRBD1	CASSFTGGARFGELFF	TGCGCCAGCAGCTTTACAGGGGGCGCGCGATTCGGGGAGCTGTTTTTT
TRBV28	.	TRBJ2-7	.	CASSQGPYEQYF	TGTGCCAGCTCCCAGGGTCCGTACGAGCAGTACTTC
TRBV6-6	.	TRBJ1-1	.	CASSYPLSGNTEAFF	TGTGCCAGCAGTTACCCCCTTTCTGGGAACACTGAAGCTTTCTTT
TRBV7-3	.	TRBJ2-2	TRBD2	CASRSTPGLAGGPTGELFF	TGTGCCAGCAGGTCCACCCCGGGACTAGCGGGAGGCCCCACCGGGGAGCTGTTTTTT
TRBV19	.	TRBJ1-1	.	CASSSGEGITEAFF	TGTGCCAGTAGTTCAGGGGAGGGGATCACTGAAGCTTTCTTT
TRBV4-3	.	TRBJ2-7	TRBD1	CASSQDGPRQGQYF	TGCGCCAGCAGCCAAGACGGGCCCCGACAGGGACAGTACTTC
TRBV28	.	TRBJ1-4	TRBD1	CASRTGQGGKLFF	TGTGCCAGCAGAACTGGACAGGGAGGAAAACTGTTTTTT
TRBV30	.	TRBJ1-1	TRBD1	CAWSPRQGITEAFF	TGTGCCTGGAGTCCCAGACAGGGGATCACTGAAGCTTTCTTT
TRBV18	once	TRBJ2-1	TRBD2	CASSPPVGAGGLSYNEQFF	TGTGCCAGCTCACCACCGGTGGGGGCGGGAGGCCTCTCCTACAATGAGCAGTTCTTC
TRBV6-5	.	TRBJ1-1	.	CASSRQAYDTEAFF	TGTGCCAGCAGTCGACAGGCATACGACACTGAAGCTTTCTTT
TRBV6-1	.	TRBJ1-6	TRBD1	CASSELGQGDSPLHF	TGTGCCAGCAGTGAACTCGGACAGGGGGACTCACCCCTCCACTTT
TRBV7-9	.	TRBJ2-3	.	CASSFETDTQYF	TGTGCCAGCAGCTTCGAAACAGATACGCAGTATTTT
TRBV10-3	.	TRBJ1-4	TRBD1	CAIRGQGTGEKLFF	TGTGCCATCAGGGGACAGGGTACGGGTGAAAAACTGTTTTTT
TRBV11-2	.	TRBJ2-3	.	CASSKRRGTSTDTQYF	TGTGCCAGCAGCAAAAGGAGAGGTACTAGCACAGATACGCAGTATTTT
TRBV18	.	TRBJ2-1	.	CASSPQEGSANEQFF	TGTGCCAGCTCACCCCAGGAGGGAAGCGCCAATGAGCAGTTCTTC
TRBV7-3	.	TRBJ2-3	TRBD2	CASSLSTSSGWNTDTQYF	TGTGCCAGCAGCTTAAGTACGTCTAGCGGGTGGAACACAGATACGCAGTATTTT
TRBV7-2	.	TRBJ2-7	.	CASSLSGYEQYF	TGTGCCAGCAGCCTATCTGGCTACGAGCAGTACTTC
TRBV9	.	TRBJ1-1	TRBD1	CASSERHTGGTEAFF	TGTGCCAGCAGTGAGAGACATACAGGGGGCACTGAAGCTTTCTTT
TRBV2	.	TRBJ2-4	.	CASSEGRTKNIQYF	TGTGCCAGCAGTGAGGGGCGGACCAAAAACATTCAGTACTTC
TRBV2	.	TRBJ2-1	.	CASNLQGGIYNEQFF	TGTGCCAGCAATCTCCAGGGGGGTATCTACAATGAGCAGTTCTTC
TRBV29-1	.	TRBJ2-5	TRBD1	CSVGQVIMKTQYF	TGCAGCGTAGGACAGGTGATCATGAAGACCCAGTACTTC
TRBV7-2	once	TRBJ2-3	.	CASSPRTQRRPDTQYF	TGTGCCAGCAGCCCCCGGACACAAAGACGTCCAGATACGCAGTATTTT
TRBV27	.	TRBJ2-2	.	CASSLRGELFF	TGTGCCAGCAGTTTACGAGGGGAGCTGTTTTTT
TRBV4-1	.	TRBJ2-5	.	CASSQGILGSNAETQYF	TGCGCCAGCAGCCAAGGAATCTTAGGGTCCAACGCGGAGACCCAGTACTTC
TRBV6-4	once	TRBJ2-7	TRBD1	CASSDPRDRGPLEQYF	TGTGCCAGCAGTGACCCCCGGGACAGGGGGCCTCTCGAGCAGTACTTC
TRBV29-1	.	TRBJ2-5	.	CSARRGSQETQYF	TGCAGCGCCCGACGCGGCAGCCAAGAGACCCAGTACTTC
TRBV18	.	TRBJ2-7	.	CASSEMQAGEQYF	TGTGCCAGCTCGGAAATGCAGGCGGGCGAGCAGTACTTC
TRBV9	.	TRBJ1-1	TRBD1	CASSAETGSFPEAFF	TGTGCCAGCAGCGCGGAGACAGGGTCTTTTCCTGAAGCTTTCTTT
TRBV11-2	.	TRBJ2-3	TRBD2	CASRSGLAGVATQYF	TGTGCCAGCAGATCGGGACTAGCGGGAGTGGCTACGCAGTATTTT
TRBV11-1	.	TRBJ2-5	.	CASSFSAAETQYF	TGTGCCAGCAGCTTTAGCGCGGCCGAGACCCAGTACTTC
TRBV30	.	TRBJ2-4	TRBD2	CAWSPGLAGEKNIQYF	TGTGCCTGGAGTCCGGGACTAGCGGGAGAGAAAAACATTCAGTACTTC
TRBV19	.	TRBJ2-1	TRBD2	CASSPDSGKYNEQFF	TGTGCCAGTAGTCCAGATAGCGGGAAGTACAATGAGCAGTTCTTC
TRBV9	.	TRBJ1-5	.	CASSVLPDSNQPQHF	TGTGCCAGCAGCGTACTACCTGATAGCAATCAGCCCCAGCATTTT
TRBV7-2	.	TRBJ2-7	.	CASSLLGALYEQYF	TGTGCCAGCAGCTTATTAGGGGCCCTCTACGAGCAGTACTTC
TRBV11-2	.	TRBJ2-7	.	CASSSYATSHYEQYF	TGTGCCAGCAGCTCCTATGCGACTAGTCACTACGAGCAGTACTTC
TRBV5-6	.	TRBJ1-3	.	CASSLAGNTIYF	TGTGCCAGCAGCTTGGCTGGAAACACCATATATTTT
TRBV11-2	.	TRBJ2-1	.	CASSLLGQAYNEQFF	TGTGCCAGCAGCCTACTCGGGCAGGCGTACAATGAGCAGTTCTTC
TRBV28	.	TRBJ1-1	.	CASSRPMGRSTEAFF	TGTGCCAGCAGTCGACCGATGGGACGGAGCACTGAAGCTTTCTTT
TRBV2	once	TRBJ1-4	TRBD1	CASMAGQGVIGNEKLFF	TGTGCCAGCATGGCTGGACAGGGCGTCATCGGTAATGAAAAACTGTTTTTT
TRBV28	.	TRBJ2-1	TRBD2	CASSPGLAYNEQFF	TGTGCCAGCAGCCCGGGACTAGCCTACAATGAGCAGTTCTTC
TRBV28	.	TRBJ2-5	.	CASTSGGQETQYF	TGTGCCAGCACCTCGGGTGGCCAAGAGACCCAGTACTTC
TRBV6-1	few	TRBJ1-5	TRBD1	CASTGTGALNQPQHF	TGTGCCAGCACCGGCACAGGGGCCCTCAATCAGCCCCAGCATTTT
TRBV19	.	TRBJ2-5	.	CASSIFVRPWDQETQYF	TGTGCCAGTAGTATCTTTGTCCGACCGTGGGACCAAGAGACCCAGTACTTC
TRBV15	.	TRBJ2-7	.	CATSRVLGNEQYF	TGTGCCACCAGCAGAGTATTGGGGAACGAGCAGTACTTC
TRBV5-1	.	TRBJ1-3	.	CASSRVSSGNTIYF	TGCGCCAGCAGTCGGGTCAGCTCTGGAAACACCATATATTTT
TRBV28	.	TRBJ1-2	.	CASRVSGRSANGYTF	TGTGCCAGCAGAGTTTCGGGAAGGTCGGCGAATGGCTACACCTTC
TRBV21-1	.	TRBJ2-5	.	CASTQQGAPETQYF	TGTGCCAGCACCCAGCAGGGCGCGCCTGAGACCCAGTACTTC